These T cell receptor beta chains were read from a single sample in a study of T cells in Graves' hyperthyroidism and ophthalmopathy. TCRdb re-called the multiplex PCR reads with MiXCR, one entry per CDR3 protein. The data show hundreds of thousands of distinct CDR3 sequences, with 35% to 45% seen just once and 7.5% to 9.5% held by the top ten. The specimen was blood. The source of these receptors is a man between 18 and 35 years old with Graves' hyperthyroidism. Both conserved end residues are part of each CDR3.

j_gene	v_gene	CDR3aa
TRBJ2-7	TRBV20-1	CSASRGADEQYF
TRBJ1-3	TRBV7-3	CASSLNRGDTIYF
TRBJ1-2	TRBV10-3	CAISGTGGGYTF
TRBJ2-2	TRBV5-1	CASSVVVTGELFF
TRBJ2-6	TRBV28	CASSLFGSGANVLTF
TRBJ1-5	TRBV7-2	CASSLWTGENQPQHF
TRBJ1-4	TRBV19	CASSSKAAAGEKLFF
TRBJ2-7	TRBV5-1	CASSLVGYSYEQYF
TRBJ1-4	TRBV9	CASSGDGGKLFF
TRBJ1-1	TRBV5-8	CASSPAGRDEAFF
TRBJ1-1	TRBV7-9	CASRRQGDTEAFF
TRBJ1-5	TRBV12-3/TRBV12-4	CASSPGADREAHQPQHF
TRBJ2-2	TRBV7-8	CASSVNRGGSGELFF
TRBJ2-5	TRBV20-1	CSARSLSGEGRETQYF
TRBJ2-5	TRBV6-6	CASSYVLLAGGQASETQYF
TRBJ1-5	TRBV6-1	CASRGDSASNQPQHF
TRBJ1-2	TRBV5-6	CATTIGQGTIGYTF
TRBJ1-1	TRBV10-3	CAITLGQGNTEAFF
TRBJ2-7	TRBV5-6	CASSGYRVGSYEQYF
TRBJ2-7	TRBV20-1	CSARDREYEQYF
TRBJ2-5	TRBV9	CASSPRTSGGEETQYF
TRBJ2-5	TRBV10-3	CAISEWGQIQETQYF